This TCR beta chain was profiled in a study of T cell responses to AZD1222 COVID-19 vaccine. Study conclusions and caveats: The donor group comprised mostly white British people and more females; the analysis possibly underestimated clonal diversity. Vaccine-related CD4 TCRs covered spike, predominating at 160-218 and 743-854.

The CDR3 is 15 amino acids. Trimming cost V 0 bases and J 5 bases; bases outside gene matches: 5. CDR1 and CDR2 from the germline V gene are SGHRS and YFSETQ. Regarding this clone: Its target is not known.

Profiling relied on immunoSEQ multiplex PCR, and the TCRdb table lists in-frame clones only, not all of them. The table includes more than 95,000 clones, roughly nine tenths detected once. Timing groups of about 4 and about 12 weeks for second doses were pooled. This chain links TRBV5-1 with TRBJ2-7; TRBD2 agrees at 10 bases. This clonotype was sampled from an adult who received the AZD1222 COVID-19 vaccine. The sample consisted of peripheral blood, taken 28 days after the second AZD1222 dose. In DNA, the CDR3 is TGCGCCAGCAGCTTGGTGACTAGCGGGTCGAACGAGCAGTACTTC. Protein product: CASSLVTSGSNEQYF.